This record looks at one TCR beta chain sequence and its context. Its cognate antigen is unknown. This record comes from a study of T cell repertoires in cytomegalovirus infection. Study conclusions and caveats: The ex vivo response showed dominance by HLA-C-restricted CMV-specific TCR beta clonotypes.

TCRdb re-derived calls from the reads in MiXCR, one entry per CDR3 protein. This sample carries 200,000 to 300,000 distinct CDR3 sequences, about an eighth of them seen once, and the ten largest clones take around 9%. The receptor's source is a human donor in good health (CMV status not recorded). Some clones in this sample may be carry-over from other donors' samples. Sequencing was done on a sample of PBMCs.

Here the CDR3 DNA reads TGCAGCGTTGTACTTACGGGGGGTCGGGTTACGCAGTATTTT. Translating it yields CSVVLTGGRVTQYF. This chain connects TRBV29-1 to TRBJ2-3; 7 bases are shared with TRBD2. The germline V gene has CDR1 SQVTM and CDR2 ANQGSEA. This CDR3 comprises 14 residues. Trimming removed 4 bases from V and 8 bases from J; junction bases left unmatched: 12.